This T cell receptor beta chain was profiled in a study of T cell repertoires in cytomegalovirus infection. Study at large: It was recently identified HLA-C-restricted and well-studied HLA-B-restricted CMV epitopes that the study used.

Notes on the study in general: HLA-C-restricted CMV clonotypes gave the most frequent clonotype in two of eight donors.

Germline CDR1 and CDR2: SNHLY and FYNNEI. V lost 7 bases and J lost 0, with 18 bases in between. This CDR3 is built from 16 residues. TCRdb processed the reads anew with MiXCR; each CDR3 protein has one entry. The data contain some 350,000 distinct CDR3 sequences, approximately 32% of them seen just once; the ten biggest clones take up 20%. In its sample, this clonotype was seen a few times. Its antigen is still unknown. The chain is built from TRBV2 and TRBJ1-1, with D possibly matching TRBD1 (6 bases). The sequencing used cultured PBMCs, collected from culture after CMV antigen stimulation. The receptor was isolated from a human donor in good health (CMV status not recorded). Some clones in this sample may be carry-over from other donors' samples. CDR3 sequence (DNA): TGTGCCAGCACCCCAGGGGTTTTCCTCATGAACACTGAAGCTTTCTTT. This codes for CASTPGVFLMNTEAFF.